Listed below are T cell receptor beta chains from one sample, sequenced in a study of blood T cell repertoires in COVID-19. Here immunoSEQ multiplex PCR was the method, and the copy in TCRdb shows in-frame clones only, minus some. The sample carries about 400,000 clones, approximately 88% recorded once. Sequenced material: peripheral blood. All receptors come from a middle-aged man with acute or convalescent COVID-19. The CDR3 runs from the conserved cysteine through the conserved F or W.

CDR3aa	v_gene
CASSHRSGSDEQYF	TRBV5-4
CASSTGQGADEQYF	TRBV6-5
CASSLVLMWGGADTQYF	TRBV7-2
CATSRDRNSLIEQYF	TRBV15
CASSSSGTGNTF	TRBV7-9
CATQQGLAFYEQYF	TRBV6-6
CAGRQFGNQPQHF	TRBV12-3/TRBV12-4
CASSGPGQGESSPLHF	TRBV5-1
CASSPAINAQTSTGDIEQYF	TRBV12-1
CASRVPDRGHEKLFF	TRBV19
CASSQGEGSRGEQFF	TRBV4-2
CASSYTVGLEPDGNTIYF	TRBV28
CASIDGLGRGEKLFF	TRBV6-5
CASSIRDLGHQETQYF	TRBV19
CASSIAGVVGELFF	TRBV27
CASSLLGTGGETQYF	TRBV7-3
CAGSTSALSYEQYF	TRBV6-5
CASSYGGSVDEQYF	TRBV6-5
CASSVGGSRETQYF	TRBV9
CASSVDGRVHYGYTF	TRBV9
CSASMNTEAFF	TRBV20-1
CASSHHVGRYEQYF	TRBV23-1
CASSLVSSGSGDEQFF	TRBV5-1
CASSINTYTEAFF	TRBV19
CASSIVRGLFYEQYF	TRBV19
CASSSSRDSPLHF	TRBV7-2
CASSLGWDRGMADTQYF	TRBV5-1
CASSYSQGGNEQFF	TRBV6-5
CAISDSAGTDTQYF	TRBV10-3
CASSTGLEAYNEQFF	TRBV6-5
CASSLVMRQGGYTF	TRBV5-1
CAISGRAGSYTDTQYF	TRBV10-3
CSVELAGGSDEQFF	TRBV29-1
CASSSRGQAYYGYTF	TRBV5-4
CASSQAAGGRTDTQYF	TRBV4-1
CASSLQGETQYF	TRBV7-3
CASSIPGVTEAFF	TRBV5-4
CASSPDRETSYNEQFF	TRBV5-4
CAIGRSDEQYF	TRBV10-3
CASSPGLAGGETQYF	TRBV7-6
CAAGQRERCTGELFF	TRBV6-7
CASSYDGGRVTEAFF	TRBV6-5
CASSYSNRGRQNGYTF	TRBV6-5
CASSLGQNSYEQYF	TRBV7-9
CRRASGTREQFF	TRBV19
CASNRGRGIDEQFF	TRBV2
CASSETGASPLHF	TRBV6-1
CASSIGTGVYEQYF	TRBV19
CASKTGFNQPQHF	TRBV19
CASSEPRAGLFRNTGELFF	TRBV6-1
CASSVDIPDGYTF	TRBV7-8